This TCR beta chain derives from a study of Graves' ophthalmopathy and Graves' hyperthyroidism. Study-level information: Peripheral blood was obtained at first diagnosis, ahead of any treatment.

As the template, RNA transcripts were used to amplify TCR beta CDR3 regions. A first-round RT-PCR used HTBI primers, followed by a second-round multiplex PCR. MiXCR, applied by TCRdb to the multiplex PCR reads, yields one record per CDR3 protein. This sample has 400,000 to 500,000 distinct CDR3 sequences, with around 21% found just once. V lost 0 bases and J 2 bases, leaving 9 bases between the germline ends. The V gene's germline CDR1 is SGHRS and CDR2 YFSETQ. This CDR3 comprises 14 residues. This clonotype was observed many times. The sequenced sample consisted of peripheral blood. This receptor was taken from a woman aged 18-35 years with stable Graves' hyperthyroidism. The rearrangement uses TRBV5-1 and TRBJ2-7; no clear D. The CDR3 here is CASSLEYSTYEQYF. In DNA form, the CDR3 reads TGCGCCAGCAGCTTGGAATACAGTACCTACGAGCAGTACTTC.